The rows below give T cell receptor beta chains drawn from one sample of a study of OX40 agonist ivuxolimab in advanced cancers. TCRdb's copy holds only in-frame clones and misses some; the assay was immunoSEQ multiplex PCR. The data show tens of thousands of clones, approximately 87% seen once. This sample comprised CD4+ or CD8+ T cells sorted from blood, obtained in a trial of the OX40 agonist ivuxolimab. All receptors come from an adult with an advanced solid tumor such as melanoma, head and neck, liver or kidney cancer. The conserved cysteine and the conserved F or W are not part of the CDR3 here. Fields, in order: CDR3 protein, CDR3 length, V gene.

ATSRATLGYEQY | 12 | TRBV15
ASSLFTGTRSTEAF | 14 | TRBV28
ASSQTGGGLGTGELF | 15 | TRBV13
ASSPVGRLNYGYT | 13 | TRBV5-6
ASSDSGSYEQY | 11 | TRBV6-4
ASTPLGTGGLDQPQH | 15 | TRBV19
ASSSRGAGSYNEQF | 14 | TRBV2
ASRSDRGWEGRYTQY | 15 | TRBV27
ASSPPQYREGREQY | 14 | TRBV7-2
ASSIKQGARTEAF | 13 | TRBV7-9
ASSSDRTSGRVDTQY | 15 | TRBV7-9
ASSPRDQGADTQY | 13 | TRBV4-1
ASSPGVGRGITDTQY | 15 | TRBV7-3
ASSQLTVLNTEAF | 13 | TRBV4-1
ASSSRGSGRALGEQF | 15 | TRBV7-2
ATSRAYFGGSEDTQY | 15 | TRBV15
ASSSWSGDSRQPQH | 14 | TRBV27
ASSLKGRSYEQY | 12 | TRBV7-9
ASSETSGGSYEQY | 13 | TRBV11-2
ASTTQSATGVRGNEQF | 16 | TRBV7-2
ASSLRQFSYEQY | 12 | TRBV5-8
ASKASGSSYEQY | 12 | TRBV7-2
ASSRDRSDYNEQF | 13 | TRBV5-1
ASRDRGLTGELF | 12 | TRBV2
ASSVEAGGPGGELF | 14 | TRBV9
ASRVYGADTQY | 11 | TRBV27
ASSQDVNSNEKLF | 13 | TRBV4-1
AINPSIGIDTQY | 12 | TRBV10-3
ASSVGLGYNEQF | 12 | TRBV9
ASSPLSSSDTQY | 12 | TRBV18
ASSLAVVQPQH | 11 | TRBV7-2
ASSLWTGRDEKLF | 13 | TRBV7-2
ASSLGPPRGANYGYT | 15 | TRBV5-1
AISALVNTEAF | 11 | TRBV10-3
ACQREPNEKLF | 11 | TRBV30
ASRKQGETEAF | 11 | TRBV19
ASSIRVQETQY | 11 | TRBV19
ASSELGYNTEAF | 12 | TRBV6-1
SAEGQGVTGELF | 12 | TRBV29-1
ASSVAGGPTGELF | 13 | TRBV9
ASSALQGPNQPQH | 13 | TRBV19
ASSLGLAPNEQF | 12 | TRBV7-6
ASRGGAGNQPQH | 12 | TRBV28
ASSPTIDRGTGTQY | 14 | TRBV7-3
ASTRQGVREQY | 11 | TRBV13
ASSQLGTGNTIY | 12 | TRBV18
ASSIRTGPGNQPQH | 14 | TRBV19
ATSSDIPSGSRGLETQY | 17 | TRBV15
ASSIMVAIPYEQY | 13 | TRBV19
ASSLASPTETEAF | 13 | TRBV5-1